This entry is about one TCR beta chain. This sample was taken from a study of blood T cell repertoires in COVID-19. In Seattle, patients joined the study during active infection and were tracked longitudinally. The method was immunoSEQ multiplex PCR; TCRdb's version includes in-frame clones alone and lacks a portion of them. The sample has hundreds of thousands of clones, about 90% seen once. The ends lost 6 bases at V and 4 bases at J; junction bases unmatched: 11. Germline V lookup: CDR1 SNHLY, CDR2 FYNNEI. The CDR3 runs to 15 residues. The receptor was derived from a woman aged 25 to 39 with COVID-19, enrolled during active disease. The sample taken for sequencing was peripheral blood. The chain carries TRBV2 and TRBJ1-2, with TRBD1 matching over 7 bases. CDR3 loop: CASSYIRQGLYGYTF. Here the CDR3 DNA reads TGTGCCAGCAGCTATATTAGACAGGGCCTCTATGGCTACACCTTC.